This is a list of T cell receptor beta chains from one sample in a study of T cell repertoires in ileal Crohn's disease. TCRdb's copy holds only in-frame clones and misses some; the assay was immunoSEQ multiplex PCR. The table includes about 15,000 clones, 80% detected once. The sample comprised ileal tissue. Receptors were obtained from an adult with Crohn's disease. Each CDR3 is given with its conserved first and last residue. The D gene is left open where the match is weak. Clone size is stated in some rows and not others, as once, few, many or a class when expanded.

V	J	size	D	CDR3	DNA
TRBV7-9	TRBJ2-5	-	-	CASSLEGGGRETQYF	TGTGCCAGCAGCTTAGAGGGGGGGGGACGGGAGACCCAGTACTTC
TRBV19	TRBJ1-1	-	-	CASREQAAGTEAFF	TGTGCCAGTAGAGAACAGGCGGCGGGGACTGAAGCTTTCTTT
TRBV6-5	TRBJ2-2	-	TRBD2	CASSYASGGASGELFF	TGTGCCAGCAGTTACGCTAGCGGGGGGGCCTCCGGGGAGCTGTTTTTT
TRBV4-1	TRBJ1-5	medium-sized	-	CASSQEGSGAESNQPQHF	TGCGCCAGCAGCCAAGAAGGGAGCGGGGCGGAAAGCAATCAGCCCCAGCATTTT
TRBV7-8	TRBJ2-6	-	TRBD1	CASSLVVQGAAPSGANVLTF	TGTGCCAGCAGCTTAGTTGTGCAGGGGGCGGCCCCCTCTGGGGCCAACGTCCTGACTTTC
TRBV6-1	TRBJ2-3	few	TRBD1	CASSRDRGTDTQYF	TGTGCCAGCAGCCGGGACAGGGGCACAGATACGCAGTATTTT
TRBV5-1	TRBJ2-6	-	-	CASSLVVPGASGANVLTF	TGCGCCAGCAGCTTGGTAGTCCCAGGGGCCTCTGGGGCCAACGTCCTGACTTTC
TRBV21-1	TRBJ1-4	once	-	CASRPNSNPTNEKLFF	TGTGCCAGCAGGCCCAATAGCAATCCAACTAATGAAAAACTGTTTTTT
TRBV5-1	TRBJ2-7	-	-	CASSLGGGTYEQYF	TGCGCCAGCAGCTTGGGAGGGGGTACCTACGAGCAGTACTTC
TRBV29-1	TRBJ1-1	-	-	CSVEEQRGTEAFF	TGCAGCGTTGAAGAACAAAGGGGGACTGAAGCTTTCTTT
TRBV19	TRBJ2-2	few	-	CASNFLSRGSGELFF	TGTGCCAGTAACTTCCTCTCCCGGGGTTCCGGGGAGCTGTTTTTT
TRBV2	TRBJ1-2	-	TRBD1	CASRQGAPGYTF	TGTGCCAGCAGACAGGGGGCGCCGGGCTACACCTTC
TRBV4-1	TRBJ1-2	-	-	CASSQDLHTGGYTF	TGCGCCAGCAGCCAAGACCTCCACACCGGGGGCTACACCTTC
TRBV27	TRBJ1-1	-	-	CASSLTVNTEAFF	TGTGCCAGCAGTTTGACAGTGAACACTGAAGCTTTCTTT
TRBV7-2	TRBJ2-3	-	TRBD1	CASSLGGRTGRNTQYF	TGTGCCAGCAGCTTAGGGGGGAGGACAGGGCGCAATACGCAGTATTTT
TRBV5-1	TRBJ1-3	-	-	CASSLSGVGNTIYF	TGCGCCAGCAGCTTGTCAGGGGTTGGAAACACCATATATTTT
TRBV6-1	TRBJ2-3	-	-	CASSDSDTQYF	TGTGCCAGCAGTGACTCAGATACGCAGTATTTT
TRBV6-6	TRBJ1-6	-	-	CASSYSAETGNSPLHF	TGTGCCAGCAGTTATTCGGCCGAGACAGGAAATTCACCCCTCCACTTT
TRBV19	TRBJ2-2	-	-	CASIGLATNTGELFF	TGTGCCAGTATAGGCCTAGCGACGAACACCGGGGAGCTGTTTTTT
TRBV30	TRBJ2-1	-	TRBD1	CAWTPRGPDEQFF	TGTGCCTGGACCCCTAGGGGGCCCGATGAGCAGTTCTTC